These 21 T cell receptor beta chains were sequenced from one sample in a study of identical twins. TCRdb passed the 5' RACE reads through MiXCR, listing each CDR3 protein once. The sample shows roughly 770,000 distinct CDR3 sequences, about 20% of them seen only once. These data were also filed under a second study, of T cells expressing NK-cell markers.

What was sequenced was PBMCs. Every receptor here comes from a young woman in good health.

This clonotype was counted ten times or more. The V and J genes are TRBV7-8 and TRBJ1-1; TRBD1 agrees at 9 bases. This CDR3 contains 14 residues. Germline V gene data show CDR1 as SGHVS and CDR2 as FQNEAQ. The V and J ends lost 5 bases and 1 base, in that order; junction bases with no gene match: 2. The CDR3: CASSAGQGNTEAFF. CDR3 in DNA: TGTGCCAGCAGCGCGGGACAGGGGAACACTGAAGCTTTCTTT.

The chain combines TRBV5-1 with TRBJ2-7; D not certain. The CDR3 loop spans 14 amino acids. The V end lost 3 bases, the J end lost 0 bases, and 10 bases lay between the germline ends. The V gene's germline CDR1 is SGHRS and CDR2 YFSETQ. The CDR3 DNA sequence: TGCGCCAGCAGCTCGTCCAGCGACTCCTACGAGCAGTACTTC. Residues: CASSSSSDSYEQYF.

The rearrangement links TRBV12-3 or TRBV12-4 to TRBJ2-7; 7 bases align to TRBD1. The CDR3 length is 11 residues. The V and J ends lost 4 bases and 13 bases, in that order; junction bases with no gene match: 7. In DNA form, the CDR3 reads TGTGCCAGCAGTTACGGGACAGTAGTATACTTC. Translating gives CASSYGTVVYF.

As regards this clonotype: A read error may produce the germline difference seen at one junction end. V gene TRBV20-1 combines with J gene TRBJ2-1, with D maybe TRBD2 (6 bases). Germline loops: CDR1 DFQATT, CDR2 SNEGSKA (reference sequence). This CDR3 has 13 residues. The CDR3 coding sequence is TGCAGTGCCCATACCACCGACGGGACTCGGGGAGTCTTC. Protein sequence: CSAHTTDGTRGVF.

There are a few counts of this clonotype. The CDR3 protein is CASSVGGRNYGYTF. The CDR3 DNA follows: TGCGCCAGCAGCGTAGGGGGTCGCAACTATGGCTACACCTTC. The gene calls are TRBV5-1 and TRBJ1-2; D is possibly TRBD1 (6 bases). V was trimmed by 4 bases and J by 2 bases, leaving 12 bases between them. Germline V gives CDR1 SGHRS, CDR2 YFSETQ. The CDR3 covers 14 residues.

This clonotype has just a few counts. This CDR3 is CAITSETSTDTQYF. The DNA for the CDR3 is TGTGCCATCACCTCCGAGACTAGCACAGATACGCAGTATTTT. J is TRBJ2-3 and V is TRBV10-3; D remains unclear. Germline V lookup: CDR1 ENHRY, CDR2 SYGVKD. Trimming shortened V by 7 bases and J by 0 bases, and 11 bases separated the two germline ends. The CDR3 is made up of 14 amino acids.

This clonotype was observed many times. The chain couples TRBV11-2 to TRBJ2-1, with D perhaps matching TRBD1 (6 bases). V was pared by 7 bases and J by 4 bases, with 11 bases between. Per the germline V gene, CDR1 is SGHAT and CDR2 is FQNNGV. The CDR3 has 13 amino acids. The CDR3 coding sequence is TGTGCCAGCAAGACAGGCAAATACAATGAGCAGTTCTTC. Its translation is CASKTGKYNEQFF.

This sequence joins TRBV4-3 and TRBJ2-7; 14 bases fit TRBD2. J lost 3 bases, V lost 2 bases, and 3 bases had no gene match. In germline, CDR1 is LGHNA, CDR2 YSLEER. The CDR3 is 16 residues long. The CDR3 region has the DNA TGCGCCAGCAGCCAAAAGGGACTAGCGGGAGACTACGAGCAGTACTTC. It yields the protein CASSQKGLAGDYEQYF.

The V and J genes are TRBV20-1 and TRBJ2-3; 7 nucleotides align to TRBD1. CDR3 length: 12 residues. The ends lost 2 bases at V and 4 bases at J; junction bases unmatched: 0. CDR1 is DFQATT, CDR2 SNEGSKA, per germline (reference sequence). CDR3: CSARRGPDTQYF. DNA of the CDR3: TGCAGTGCTAGAAGGGGGCCAGATACGCAGTATTTT.

This clonotype was counted between two and nine times. The chain has TRBV20-1 and TRBJ2-7; 8 nucleotides align to TRBD1. J lost 2 bases, V lost 5 bases, and 11 bases had no gene match. This CDR3 is built from 15 residues. CDR1 DFQATT and CDR2 SNEGSKA come from the germline V gene (reference sequence). The CDR3 protein is CSAEGQGARAYEQYF. DNA of the CDR3: TGCAGTGCTGAGGGTCAGGGGGCGCGAGCCTACGAGCAGTACTTC.

This clonotype was counted a single time. The chain joins TRBV2 to TRBJ2-1, with D possibly TRBD1 on 5 matching bases. The V end was cut by 9 bases, the J end by 9 bases, with 27 bases between. Per germline, CDR1 SNHLY and CDR2 FYNNEI. The CDR3 contains 16 residues. The CDR3, as DNA: TGTGCCAGTTCTCCCGGCCAAGGGGCCTATTATGTTGAGCAGTTCTTC. As protein: CASSPGQGAYYVEQFF. The full variable domain, rest sourced from reference TRBV2 and TRBJ2-1, is EPEVTQTPSHQVTQMGQEVILRCVPISNHLYFYWYRQILGQKVEFLVSFYNNEISEKSEIFDDQFSVERPDGSNFTLKIRSTKLEDSAMYFCASSPGQGAYYVEQFFGPGTRLTVL.

The sample holds a few counts of this clonotype. The V and J genes are TRBV6-4 and TRBJ2-4; possibly TRBD1 for D (6 bases). Germline V gives CDR1 MRHNA, CDR2 SNTAGT. The CDR3 extends over 13 amino acids. Trimming stripped 0 bases from V and 8 bases from J, with 8 bases between. This chain's CDR3 is CASSDSQGHIQYF. CDR3 sequence (DNA): TGTGCCAGCAGTGACTCTCAGGGGCACATTCAGTACTTC.

This chain links TRBV7-9 with TRBJ2-1; D is undetermined. V was clipped by 3 bases and J by 10 bases, with 10 bases between them. CDR3 size: 12 residues. The V gene's germline CDR1 is SEHNR and CDR2 FQNEAQ (reference sequence). The CDR3 DNA is TGTGCCAGCAGCTTGGCGTTTTGGGAGCAGTTCTTC. Protein product: CASSLAFWEQFF.

The chain is built from TRBV15 and TRBJ1-2; D uncertain. The CDR3 has 13 residues. Trimming shortened V by 3 bases and J by 4 bases, and 9 bases separated the two germline ends. Germline V lookup: CDR1 LNHNV, CDR2 YYDKDF (reference sequence). The CDR3 protein is CATSSGELYGYTF. As DNA, the CDR3 is TGTGCCACCAGCAGTGGGGAACTCTATGGCTACACCTTC.

The V and J genes are TRBV20-1 and TRBJ2-5, with TRBD2 as a possible D gene (6 bases). The ends were cut back, 6 bases at V and 5 bases at J, with 13 bases in the middle. From germline, CDR1 is DFQATT and CDR2 SNEGSKA (reference sequence). The CDR3 is made up of 12 amino acids. This chain's CDR3 is CSAAEGVETQYF. CDR3 sequence (DNA): TGCAGTGCCGCGGAGGGAGTGGAGACCCAGTACTTC.

The V gene is TRBV18, the J gene TRBJ1-3; D unresolved. V was pared by 0 bases and J by 4 bases, with 10 bases between. The CDR3 has 15 amino acids. In germline, CDR1 is KGHSH, CDR2 LQKENI. The CDR3, as DNA: TGTGCCAGCTCACCACCGAGAGCGGGGGGAAACACCATATATTTT. Its protein is CASSPPRAGGNTIYF. The complete variable domain, with remaining parts taken from reference TRBV18 and TRBJ1-3, reads NAGVMQNPRHLVRRRGQEARLRCSPMKGHSHVYWYRQLPEEGLKFMVYLQKENIIDESGMPKERFSAEFPKEGPSILRIQQVVRGDSAAYFCASSPPRAGGNTIYFGEGSWLTVV.

The chain combines TRBV7-9 with TRBJ2-7; 10 bases align to TRBD2. The CDR3 spans 14 residues. Trimming removed 4 bases from V and 3 bases from J; junction bases left unmatched: 3. In germline, CDR1 is SEHNR, CDR2 FQNEAQ (reference sequence). CDR3 coding DNA: TGTGCCAGCAGCTCCCTAGCGGGAGACTACGAGCAGTACTTC. It codes for CASSSLAGDYEQYF.

This clonotype occurred many times. This chain uses TRBV4-1 with TRBJ2-1, with D maybe TRBD2 (5 bases). The CDR3 length is 18 residues. CDR1 is MGHRA, CDR2 YSYEKL, per germline. V was shortened by 0 bases and J by 5 bases, with 20 bases between the two germline ends. In nucleotides, the CDR3 is TGCGCCAGCAGCCAAGATCCCGGCGCCACGCTAGCCCACAATGAGCAGTTCTTC. The encoded protein is CASSQDPGATLAHNEQFF.

This clonotype has just a few counts. The chain carries TRBV29-1 and TRBJ2-7; D may correspond to TRBD1 or TRBD2 (7 bases each). The CDR3 covers 14 residues. V was trimmed by 5 bases and J by 7 bases, leaving 21 bases between them. The germline V gene encodes CDR1 SQVTM and CDR2 ANQGSEA. In DNA, the CDR3 is TGCAGCGTTCTACCCTTCAGGGGGGGAGAGGAGCAGTACTTC. Translating it yields CSVLPFRGGEEQYF.

In this sample, this clonotype turned up a few times. CDR3 amino acids: CAISEGPSGRNVPRADTQYF. In DNA form, the CDR3 reads TGTGCCATCAGTGAGGGGCCCAGCGGGAGGAATGTCCCGAGGGCAGATACGCAGTATTTT. V is TRBV10-3 and J is TRBJ2-3, with 9 bases matching TRBD2. Germline CDR1 reads ENHRY; CDR2 reads SYGVKD. The CDR3 runs 20 residues. V lost 2 bases, J lost 4 bases, and 19 bases stayed unmatched.

This clonotype was detected ten times or more. This chain joins TRBV12-3 or TRBV12-4 and TRBJ2-1; 11 bases line up with TRBD2. CDR3 length: 14 amino acids. The junction had 11 bases not matched to a gene; V was cut back by 4 bases and J by 15 bases. The CDR3 DNA reads as TGTGCCAGCAGTTCATCCGCGACTAGCGGGAAATGGTTCTTC. Its protein product is CASSSSATSGKWFF.